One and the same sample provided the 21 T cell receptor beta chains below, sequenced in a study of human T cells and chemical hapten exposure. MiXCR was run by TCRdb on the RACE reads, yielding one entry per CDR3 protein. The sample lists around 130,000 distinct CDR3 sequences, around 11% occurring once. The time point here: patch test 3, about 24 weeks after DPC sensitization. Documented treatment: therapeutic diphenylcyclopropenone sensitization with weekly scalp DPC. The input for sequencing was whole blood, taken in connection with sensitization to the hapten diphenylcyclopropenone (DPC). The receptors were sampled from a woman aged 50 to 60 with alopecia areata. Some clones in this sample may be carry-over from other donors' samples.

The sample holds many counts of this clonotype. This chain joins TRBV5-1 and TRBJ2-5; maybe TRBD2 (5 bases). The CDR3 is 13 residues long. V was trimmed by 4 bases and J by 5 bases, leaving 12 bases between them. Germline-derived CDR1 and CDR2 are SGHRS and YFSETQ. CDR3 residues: CASSPRSGETQYF. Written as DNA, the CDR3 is TGCGCCAGCAGCCCGCGGAGCGGCGAGACCCAGTACTTC.

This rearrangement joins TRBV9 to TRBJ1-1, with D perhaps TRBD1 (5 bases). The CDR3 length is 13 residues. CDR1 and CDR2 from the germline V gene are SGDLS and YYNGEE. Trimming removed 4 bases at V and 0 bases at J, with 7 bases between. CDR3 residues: CASSLQVNTEAFF. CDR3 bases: TGTGCCAGCAGCCTACAGGTGAACACTGAAGCTTTCTTT. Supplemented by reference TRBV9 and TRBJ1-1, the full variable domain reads DSGVTQTPKHLITATGQRVTLRCSPRSGDLSVYWYQQSLDQGLQFLIQYYNGEERAKGNILERFSAQQFPDLHSELNLSSLELGDSALYFCASSLQVNTEAFFGQGTRLTVV.

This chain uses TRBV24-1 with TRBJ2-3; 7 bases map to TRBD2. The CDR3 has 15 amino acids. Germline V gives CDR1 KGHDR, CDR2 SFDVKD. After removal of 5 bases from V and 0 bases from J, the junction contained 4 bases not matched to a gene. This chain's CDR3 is CATSASGGSTDTQYF. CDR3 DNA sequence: TGTGCCACCAGTGCATCGGGGGGAAGCACAGATACGCAGTATTTT.

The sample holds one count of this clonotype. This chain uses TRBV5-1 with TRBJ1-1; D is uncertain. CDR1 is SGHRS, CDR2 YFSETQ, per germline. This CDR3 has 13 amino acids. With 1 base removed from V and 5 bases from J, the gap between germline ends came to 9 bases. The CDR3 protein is CASSLWRETEAFF. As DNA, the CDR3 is TGCGCCAGCAGCTTGTGGAGGGAAACTGAAGCTTTCTTT.

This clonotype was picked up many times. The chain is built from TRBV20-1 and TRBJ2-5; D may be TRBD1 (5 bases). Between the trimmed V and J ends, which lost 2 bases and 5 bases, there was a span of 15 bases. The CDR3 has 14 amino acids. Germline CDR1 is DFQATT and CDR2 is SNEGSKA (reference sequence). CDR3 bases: TGCAGTGCTAGAACCCAGGGCTTCGGGGAGACCCAGTACTTC. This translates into CSARTQGFGETQYF.

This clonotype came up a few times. The CDR3 reads CASSFGTSYGYTF. DNA of the CDR3: TGCGCCAGCAGCTTTGGGACTTCCTATGGCTACACCTTC. The chain couples TRBV5-1 to TRBJ1-2, with a tentative D call TRBD1 (5 bases). Germline loops: CDR1 SGHRS, CDR2 YFSETQ. The CDR3 consists of 13 residues. The V end lost 2 bases, the J end lost 4 bases, and 9 bases lay between the germline ends.

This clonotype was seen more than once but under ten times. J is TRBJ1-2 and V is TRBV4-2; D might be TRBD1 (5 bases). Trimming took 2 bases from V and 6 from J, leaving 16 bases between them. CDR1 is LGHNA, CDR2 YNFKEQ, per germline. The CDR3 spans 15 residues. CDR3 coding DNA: TGTGCCAGCAGCCAATCCCCGGGGGAAATACATGGCTACACCTTC. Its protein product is CASSQSPGEIHGYTF.

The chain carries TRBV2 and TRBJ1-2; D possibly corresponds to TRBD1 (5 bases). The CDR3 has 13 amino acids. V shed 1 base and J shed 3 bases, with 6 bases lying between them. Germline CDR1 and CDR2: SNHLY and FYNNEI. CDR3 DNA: TGTGCCAGCAGTGAAGGAGGGGACTATGGCTACACCTTC. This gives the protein CASSEGGDYGYTF.

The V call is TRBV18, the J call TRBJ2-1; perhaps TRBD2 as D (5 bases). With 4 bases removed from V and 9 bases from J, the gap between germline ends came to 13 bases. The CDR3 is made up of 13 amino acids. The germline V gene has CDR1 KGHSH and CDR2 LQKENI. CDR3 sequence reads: CASSLTESGEQFF. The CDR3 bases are TGTGCCAGCTCACTTACGGAGAGCGGTGAGCAGTTCTTC.

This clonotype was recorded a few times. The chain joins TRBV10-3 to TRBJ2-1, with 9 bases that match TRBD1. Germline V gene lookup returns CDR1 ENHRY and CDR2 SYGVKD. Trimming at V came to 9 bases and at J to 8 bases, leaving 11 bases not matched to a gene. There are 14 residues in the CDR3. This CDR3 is CAIFPTGGSHEQFF. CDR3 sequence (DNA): TGTGCCATTTTCCCGACAGGGGGGTCCCATGAGCAGTTCTTC.

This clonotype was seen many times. The CDR3 DNA follows: TGCAGTGCTAGAGATCAGCGGGATACGCAGTATTTT. It is translated as CSARDQRDTQYF. The chain employs TRBV20-1 and TRBJ2-3, with D maybe TRBD2 (5 bases). Per the germline V gene, CDR1 is DFQATT and CDR2 is SNEGSKA (reference sequence). The CDR3 loop spans 12 amino acids. Trimming pared 0 bases from V and 6 bases from J, leaving 7 bases between.

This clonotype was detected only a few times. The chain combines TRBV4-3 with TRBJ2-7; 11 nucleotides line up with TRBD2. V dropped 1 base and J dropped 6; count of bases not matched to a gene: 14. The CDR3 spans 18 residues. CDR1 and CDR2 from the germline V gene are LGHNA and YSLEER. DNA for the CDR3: TGCGCCAGCAGCCAAGGGGCTCAAGATCGGCTAGCGGGAGGCGAGCAGTACTTC. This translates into CASSQGAQDRLAGGEQYF.

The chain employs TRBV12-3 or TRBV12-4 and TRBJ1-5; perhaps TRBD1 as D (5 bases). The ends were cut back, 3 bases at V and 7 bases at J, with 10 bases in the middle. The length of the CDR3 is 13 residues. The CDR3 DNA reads TGTGCCAGCAGTTTGAAGGGGTGGCAGCCCCAGCATTTT. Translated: CASSLKGWQPQHF.

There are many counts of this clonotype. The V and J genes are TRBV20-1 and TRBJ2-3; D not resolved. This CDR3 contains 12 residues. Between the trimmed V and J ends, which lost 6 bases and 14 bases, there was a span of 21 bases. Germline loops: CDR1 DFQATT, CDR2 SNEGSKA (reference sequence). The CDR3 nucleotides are TGCAGTGCGACCGATGGACGGCCCACAGTGTATTTT. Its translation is CSATDGRPTVYF.

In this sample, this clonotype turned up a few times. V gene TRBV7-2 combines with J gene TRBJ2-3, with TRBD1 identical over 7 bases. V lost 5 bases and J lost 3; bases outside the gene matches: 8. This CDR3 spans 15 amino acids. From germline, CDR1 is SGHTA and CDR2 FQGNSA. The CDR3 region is CASSQTGSKTDTQYF. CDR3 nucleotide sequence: TGTGCCAGCAGCCAGACAGGGTCGAAGACAGATACGCAGTATTTT.

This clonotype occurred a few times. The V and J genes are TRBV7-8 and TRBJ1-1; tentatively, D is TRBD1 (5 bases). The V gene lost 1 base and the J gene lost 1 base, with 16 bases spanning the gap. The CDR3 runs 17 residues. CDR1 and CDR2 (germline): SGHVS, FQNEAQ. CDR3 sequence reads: CASSLGVRGLPNTEAFF. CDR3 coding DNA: TGTGCCAGCAGCTTAGGGGTTCGGGGACTCCCGAACACTGAAGCTTTCTTT.

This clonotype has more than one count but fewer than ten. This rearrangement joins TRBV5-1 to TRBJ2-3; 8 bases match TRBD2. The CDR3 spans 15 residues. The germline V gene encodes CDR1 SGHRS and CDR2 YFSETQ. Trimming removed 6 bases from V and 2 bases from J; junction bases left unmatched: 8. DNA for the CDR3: TGCGCCAGCACCCTACTAGCGGAATTCACAGATACGCAGTATTTT. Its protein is CASTLLAEFTDTQYF. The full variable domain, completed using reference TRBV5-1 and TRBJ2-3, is KAGVTQTPRYLIKTRGQQVTLSCSPISGHRSVSWYQQTPGQGLQFLFEYFSETQRNKGNFPGRFSGRQFSNSRSEMNVSTLELGDSALYLCASTLLAEFTDTQYFGPGTRLTVL.

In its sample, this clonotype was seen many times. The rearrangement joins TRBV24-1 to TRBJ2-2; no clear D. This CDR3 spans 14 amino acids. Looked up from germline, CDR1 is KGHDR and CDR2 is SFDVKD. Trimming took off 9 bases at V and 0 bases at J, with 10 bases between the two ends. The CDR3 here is CATAGHSNTGELFF. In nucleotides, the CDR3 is TGTGCCACCGCCGGGCATTCGAACACCGGGGAGCTGTTTTTT.

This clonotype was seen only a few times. The CDR3 sequence is CASSLGNFGTEAFF. CDR3 sequence (DNA): TGTGCCAGCAGCTTAGGGAATTTTGGCACTGAAGCTTTCTTT. The chain combines TRBV11-2 with TRBJ1-1, with no clear D. V dropped 1 base and J dropped 4 bases, with 10 bases sitting between them. The CDR3 spans 14 residues. Looked up from germline, CDR1 is SGHAT and CDR2 is FQNNGV.

DNA of the CDR3: TGTGCCAGCAGTTTAGTGAGACTAGCCGCCGACACAGATACGCAGTATTTT. This encodes CASSLVRLAADTDTQYF. The rearrangement joins TRBV28 to TRBJ2-3; 7 bases map to TRBD2. Germline V gene data show CDR1 as MDHEN and CDR2 as SYDVKM. This CDR3 has 17 residues. Trimming cost V 2 bases and J 2 bases; bases outside gene matches: 10.

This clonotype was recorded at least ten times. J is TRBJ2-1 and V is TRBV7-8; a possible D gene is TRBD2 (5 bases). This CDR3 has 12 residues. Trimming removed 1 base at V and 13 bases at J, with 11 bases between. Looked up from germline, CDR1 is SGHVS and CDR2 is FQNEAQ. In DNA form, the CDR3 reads TGTGCCAGCAGCTTAGGAGGGCTAGGACAGTTCTTC. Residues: CASSLGGLGQFF. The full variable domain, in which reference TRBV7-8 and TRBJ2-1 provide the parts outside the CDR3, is GAGVSQSPRYKVAKRGQDVALRCDPISGHVSLFWYQQALGQGPEFLTYFQNEAQLDKSGLPSDRFFAERPEGSVSTLKIQRTQQEDSAVYLCASSLGGLGQFFGPGTRLTVL.